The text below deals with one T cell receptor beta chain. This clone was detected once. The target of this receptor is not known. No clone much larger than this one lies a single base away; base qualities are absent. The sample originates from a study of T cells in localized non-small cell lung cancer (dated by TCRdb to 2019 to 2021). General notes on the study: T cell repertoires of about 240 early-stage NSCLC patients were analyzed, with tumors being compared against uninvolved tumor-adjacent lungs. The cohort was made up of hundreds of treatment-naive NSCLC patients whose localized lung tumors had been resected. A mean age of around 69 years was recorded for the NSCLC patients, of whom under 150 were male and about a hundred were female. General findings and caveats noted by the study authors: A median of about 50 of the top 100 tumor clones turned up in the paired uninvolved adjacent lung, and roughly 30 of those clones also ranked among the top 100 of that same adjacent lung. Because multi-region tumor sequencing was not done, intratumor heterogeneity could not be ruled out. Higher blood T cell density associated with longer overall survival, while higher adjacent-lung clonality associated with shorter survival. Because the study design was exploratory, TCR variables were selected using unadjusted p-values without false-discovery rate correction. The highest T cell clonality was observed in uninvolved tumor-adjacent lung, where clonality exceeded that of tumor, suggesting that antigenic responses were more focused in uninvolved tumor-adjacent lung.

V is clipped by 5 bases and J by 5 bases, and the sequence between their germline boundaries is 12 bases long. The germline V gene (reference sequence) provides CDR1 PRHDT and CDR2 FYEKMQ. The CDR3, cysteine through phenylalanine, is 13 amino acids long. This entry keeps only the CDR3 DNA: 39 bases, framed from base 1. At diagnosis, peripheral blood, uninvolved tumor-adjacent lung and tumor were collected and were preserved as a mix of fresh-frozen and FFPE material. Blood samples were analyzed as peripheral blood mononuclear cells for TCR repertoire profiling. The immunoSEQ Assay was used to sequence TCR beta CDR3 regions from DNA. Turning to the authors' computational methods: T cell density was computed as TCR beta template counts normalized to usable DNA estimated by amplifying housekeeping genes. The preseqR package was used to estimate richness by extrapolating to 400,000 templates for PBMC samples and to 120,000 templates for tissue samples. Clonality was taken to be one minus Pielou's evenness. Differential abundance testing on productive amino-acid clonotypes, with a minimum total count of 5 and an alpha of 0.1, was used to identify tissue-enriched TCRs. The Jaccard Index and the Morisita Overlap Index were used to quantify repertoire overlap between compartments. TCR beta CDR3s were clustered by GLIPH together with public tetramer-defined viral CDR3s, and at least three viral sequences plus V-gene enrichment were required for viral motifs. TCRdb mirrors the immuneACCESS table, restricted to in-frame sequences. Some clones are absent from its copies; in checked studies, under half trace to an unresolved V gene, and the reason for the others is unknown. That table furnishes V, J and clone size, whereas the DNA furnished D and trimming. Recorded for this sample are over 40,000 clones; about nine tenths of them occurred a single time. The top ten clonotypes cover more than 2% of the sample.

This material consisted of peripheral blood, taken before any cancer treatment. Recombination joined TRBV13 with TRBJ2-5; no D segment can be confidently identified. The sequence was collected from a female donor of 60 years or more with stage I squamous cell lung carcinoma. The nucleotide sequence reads TGTGCCAGCAGCCCCCAAGTCGCGGAGACCCAGTACTTC. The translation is CASSPQVAETQYF.